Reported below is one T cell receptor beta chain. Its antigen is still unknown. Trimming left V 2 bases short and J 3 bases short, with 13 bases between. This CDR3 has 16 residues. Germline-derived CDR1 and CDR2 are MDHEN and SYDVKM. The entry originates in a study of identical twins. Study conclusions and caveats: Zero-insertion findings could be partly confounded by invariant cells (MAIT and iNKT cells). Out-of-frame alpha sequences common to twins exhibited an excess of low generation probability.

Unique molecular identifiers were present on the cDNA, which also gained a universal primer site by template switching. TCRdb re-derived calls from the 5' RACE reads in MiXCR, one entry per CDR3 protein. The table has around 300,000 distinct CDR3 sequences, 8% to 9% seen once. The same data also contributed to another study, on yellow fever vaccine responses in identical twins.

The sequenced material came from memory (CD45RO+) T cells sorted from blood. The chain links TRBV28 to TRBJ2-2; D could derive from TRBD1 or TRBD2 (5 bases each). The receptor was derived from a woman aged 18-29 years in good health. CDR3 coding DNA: TGTGCCAGCAGTTTAGGGGACCCCCGCCACACCGGGGAGCTGTTTTTT. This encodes CASSLGDPRHTGELFF.